This T cell receptor (beta chain) is from a study of CD4 and CD8 cells across lung adenocarcinoma regions. From germline, CDR1 is MNHNS and CDR2 SASEGT. The length of the CDR3 is 13 residues. A single record per CDR3 protein comes from TCRdb applying MiXCR to the PCR reads. The table lists about 5,200 distinct CDR3 sequences, 50% of them singletons, with 20% in the top ten. The origin of this receptor is a male donor with lung adenocarcinoma. The CD4 and CD8 labels of this study may be unreliable. Sequences were obtained from CD4+ T cells from the margin of a lung tumor. This chain links TRBV6-1 with TRBJ2-1, with D tentatively TRBD2 (7 bases). The assigned J gene may be wrong: the sequence end matches TRBJ2-5 better. The CDR3 nucleotides are TGTGCCAGCAGGAGAGGGGGGGGAGAGACCCAGTACTTC. Its translation is CASRRGGGETQYF.